This TCR beta chain was sequenced during a study of blood T cell repertoires in COVID-19. Study details: T cells, B-cell-depleted T cells, or PBMCs supplied cDNA or gDNA.

Methods used by the authors: Reference gene primer amplification gave nucleated cell count estimates. Profiling relied on immunoSEQ multiplex PCR, and the TCRdb table lists in-frame clones only, not all of them. V and J calls plus clone size are reproduced from that table; the DNA served to infer D and trimming. The table has about 170,000 clones, roughly 86% seen once; the top ten hold under 3%. This clone was seen more than once but under ten times. The CDR3 has 16 residues. Germline V gene data show CDR1 as SGHTA and CDR2 as FQGNSA. With 1 base removed from V and 1 base from J, the gap between germline ends came to 11 bases.

Sequenced input: peripheral blood. The TCR originated in an elderly woman with COVID-19, enrolled during active disease. The J gene is TRBJ1-5, the V gene TRBV7-2; no clear D. CDR3 nucleotide sequence: TGTGCCAGCAGCTTAGAAGGCGTGAGGAGCAATCAGCCCCAGCATTTT. It yields the protein CASSLEGVRSNQPQHF.